The 14 T cell receptor beta chains below come from one sample, sequenced in a study of STAT5B mutations in CD4+ large granular lymphocyte leukemia. Sequenced by immunoSEQ multiplex PCR; TCRdb stores in-frame clones only, minus some. The repertoire has around 48,000 clones, about three quarters of them found once; the top ten carry more than 1.5%. Sequenced sample: CD4+ T cells from blood buffy coats. These receptors originate from a human donor in good health.

This clone was counted once. V and J are TRBV20-1 and TRBJ2-5; D not certain. This CDR3 comprises 10 residues. Germline V CDR1 and CDR2: DFQATT, SNEGSKA (reference sequence). Between the trimmed V and J ends, which lost 3 bases and 5 bases, there was a span of 4 bases. CDR3 amino acids: CSARLETQYF. As DNA, the CDR3 is TGCAGTGCTAGGCTGGAGACCCAGTACTTC.

The chain employs TRBV18 and TRBJ2-3; D is unclear. Germline-derived CDR1 and CDR2 are KGHSH and LQKENI. V lost 1 base, J lost 2 bases, and 10 bases lay in between. The CDR3 extends over 15 amino acids. CDR3 region: CASSPLASNTDTQYF. CDR3 nucleotide sequence: TGTGCCAGCTCACCACTAGCAAGTAACACAGATACGCAGTATTTT.

This clone was found a few times. The chain is built from TRBV4-1 and TRBJ2-5; 7 bases line up with TRBD2. The CDR3 contains 15 residues. Losses at the gene ends were 0 bases for V and 5 bases for J; bases not matched to a gene: 6. CDR1 and CDR2 from the germline V gene are MGHRA and YSYEKL. In DNA form, the CDR3 reads TGCGCCAGCAGCCAAGATCCGACTAGCCGGGAGACCCAGTACTTC. Translated, it gives CASSQDPTSRETQYF.

The rearrangement uses TRBV7-9 and TRBJ2-2; D remains ambiguous. The germline CDR1 and CDR2 sequences are SEHNR and FQNEAQ (reference sequence). This CDR3 comprises 15 residues. The ends were cut back, 8 bases at V and 6 bases at J, with 19 bases in the middle. In nucleotides, the CDR3 is TGTGCCAGCCGCAGCTTAGTGACCGCAGCCGGGGAGCTGTTTTTT. This translates into CASRSLVTAAGELFF.

The J gene is TRBJ2-1, the V gene TRBV4-2; D is undetermined. The CDR3 is 14 residues long. Germline V lookup: CDR1 LGHNA, CDR2 YNFKEQ. Trimming took 4 bases from V and 10 from J, leaving 17 bases between them. CDR3 amino acids: CASSRTSGEGEQFF. Here the CDR3 DNA reads TGTGCCAGCAGCCGGACGTCGGGCGAAGGAGAGCAGTTCTTC.

The gene calls are TRBV9 and TRBJ2-1, with 14 bases identical to TRBD2. In germline, CDR1 is SGDLS, CDR2 YYNGEE. The CDR3 is made up of 15 amino acids. The V segment lost 5 bases and the J segment 5 bases; nucleotides outside the gene matches: 3. CDR3 loop: CASRPGLAGDNEQFF. CDR3 DNA: TGTGCCAGCAGGCCGGGACTAGCGGGAGACAATGAGCAGTTCTTC. The whole variable domain, filled in from reference TRBV9 and TRBJ2-1, reads DSGVTQTPKHLITATGQRVTLRCSPRSGDLSVYWYQQSLDQGLQFLIQYYNGEERAKGNILERFSAQQFPDLHSELNLSSLELGDSALYFCASRPGLAGDNEQFFGPGTRLTVL.

This chain links TRBV6-6 with TRBJ1-2; D is perhaps TRBD1 (5 bases). CDR3 length: 14 residues. Between the trimmed V and J ends, which lost 6 bases and 7 bases, there was a span of 18 bases. CDR1 MNHNY and CDR2 SVGAGI come from the germline V gene (reference sequence). CDR3 protein: CASSFRTLGGGYTF. The CDR3 DNA sequence: TGTGCCAGCAGCTTTCGGACACTCGGGGGTGGCTACACCTTC.

V is TRBV10-1 and J is TRBJ1-1; no reliable D call. The CDR3 has 13 amino acids. V was cut by 2 bases and J by 1 base, with 5 bases left in between. From germline, CDR1 is WNHNN and CDR2 SYGVQD (reference sequence). The CDR3 region is CASSENRNTEAFF. The CDR3 region has the DNA TGCGCCAGCAGTGAGAACAGGAACACTGAAGCTTTCTTT.

The chain joins TRBV6-5 to TRBJ1-2, with 8 bases fitting TRBD1. In germline, CDR1 is MNHEY, CDR2 SVGAGI. J was trimmed by 4 bases and V by 2 bases; bases with no gene match: 3. This CDR3 is built from 14 residues. DNA for the CDR3: TGTGCCAGCAGTTACGGCACAGGGGGCTATGGCTACACCTTC. Translating gives CASSYGTGGYGYTF.

The genes are TRBV27 and TRBJ1-1; tentative D call: TRBD1 (6 bases). V shed 4 bases and J shed 4 bases, with 13 bases lying between them. Germline loops: CDR1 MNHEY, CDR2 SMNVEV (reference sequence). The CDR3 contains 14 residues. Here the CDR3 reads CASSWGGESTEAFF. CDR3 nucleotide sequence: TGTGCCAGCAGTTGGGGGGGCGAGAGCACTGAAGCTTTCTTT.

This chain links TRBV6-6 with TRBJ1-1, with D perhaps matching TRBD1 (6 bases). V dropped 2 bases and J dropped 7 bases, with 17 bases sitting between them. The CDR3 is made up of 15 amino acids. The germline gives CDR1 MNHNY, CDR2 SVGAGI (reference sequence). CDR3: CASSYGRGGLDEAFF. The CDR3 DNA follows: TGTGCCAGCAGTTACGGTAGGGGGGGTTTGGATGAAGCTTTCTTT.

The J gene is TRBJ2-6, the V gene TRBV9, with D possibly being TRBD1 (5 bases). The CDR3 sequence is 14 residues long. V was cut by 4 bases and J by 3 bases, with 8 bases left in between. CDR1 SGDLS and CDR2 YYNGEE come from the germline V gene. The CDR3 region has the DNA TGTGCCAGCAGCTCAGGGTTTGGGGCCAACGTCCTGACTTTC. This codes for CASSSGFGANVLTF.

The CDR3 DNA follows: TGTGCCAGCAGCCCCATGACTAGCGGTTACAATGAGCAGTTCTTC. As protein: CASSPMTSGYNEQFF. The chain joins TRBV7-3 to TRBJ2-1, with TRBD2 matching over 9 bases. The germline V gene encodes CDR1 SGHTA and CDR2 FQGTGA. Trimming took 5 bases from V and 4 from J; bases not matched to a gene: 6. The CDR3 has 15 amino acids. Variable domain in full (rest from reference TRBV7-3 and TRBJ2-1): GAGVSQTPSNKVTEKGKYVELRCDPISGHTALYWYRQSLGQGPEFLIYFQGTGAADDSGLPNDRFFAVRPEGSVSTLKIQRTERGDSAVYLCASSPMTSGYNEQFFGPGTRLTVL.

The V gene is TRBV5-1, the J gene TRBJ1-1; D gene ambiguous. The CDR3 is 13 amino acids. Per the germline V gene, CDR1 is SGHRS and CDR2 is YFSETQ. V was pared by 0 bases and J by 4 bases, with 7 bases between. CDR3 sequence: CASSLVDLTEAFF. The CDR3 DNA reads as TGCGCCAGCAGCTTGGTGGATCTCACTGAAGCTTTCTTT.